The sequence of this TCR beta chain was determined in a study of T cell responses to AZD1222 COVID-19 vaccine. Sequencing was performed with immunoSEQ multiplex PCR; in TCRdb, only in-frame clones are kept and a portion is missing. The sample consists of 95,000 or so clones, roughly 88% of them appearing once. From germline, CDR1 is MNHEY and CDR2 SVGAGI. CDR3 size: 13 residues. The V end was cut by 6 bases, the J end by 2 bases, with 11 bases between. With regard to this clone: The antigen is not known.

Regarding the study as a whole: A rise in Spike-specific TCR breadth and depth followed two AZD1222 doses.

This sequence was found in an adult in good health. The chain links TRBV6-5 to TRBJ2-7, with D unresolved. The sample here was peripheral blood, taken on day 0 of AZD1222 vaccination. CDR3 in amino acids: CASSVEGTYEQYF. The CDR3 DNA follows: TGTGCCAGCAGCGTCGAAGGGACCTACGAGCAGTACTTC.